Listed here are 21 T cell receptor beta chains from one sample, sequenced in a study of shared clonotypes between healthy human individuals. The assay was immunoSEQ multiplex PCR, and TCRdb's table has in-frame clones only and misses some. Of hundreds of thousands of clones in the sample, roughly four fifths were seen once. Sample: PBMCs. Receptor source: a woman in her forties in good health. Some clones in this sample may be carry-over from other donors' samples.

This clone showed up just a few times. This sequence joins TRBV5-4 and TRBJ2-7, with TRBD2 matching over 10 bases. CDR3 length equals 15 residues. Germline lookup yields CDR1 SGHNT and CDR2 YYREEE (reference sequence). Germline trimming cut 0 bases from V and 6 bases from J; bases unmatched to any gene: 6. CDR3 sequence: CASSLGLAGVTEQYF. For the CDR3, the DNA is TGTGCCAGCAGCTTGGGCCTAGCGGGAGTTACCGAGCAGTACTTC.

The chain uses TRBV27 and TRBJ1-2; no firm D call. V was shortened by 5 bases and J by 7 bases, with 14 bases between the two germline ends. This CDR3 is built from 13 residues. Germline V gene data show CDR1 as MNHEY and CDR2 as SMNVEV (reference sequence). As DNA, the CDR3 is TGTGCCAGCAGTGAGCCGGTAAGGGTTGGCTACACCTTC. Translating it yields CASSEPVRVGYTF.

This clone was observed many times. V gene TRBV7-9 combines with J gene TRBJ2-6, with D uncertain. Germline V CDR1 and CDR2: SEHNR, FQNEAQ (reference sequence). The CDR3 sequence is 16 residues long. V was clipped by 5 bases and J by 0 bases, with 11 bases between them. The chain's CDR3 is CASSPPVYSGANVLTF. The CDR3, as DNA: TGTGCCAGCAGCCCCCCGGTCTACTCTGGGGCCAACGTCCTGACTTTC.

The chain recombines TRBV30 with TRBJ2-7; a possible D gene is TRBD2 (6 bases). V was clipped by 4 bases and J by 4 bases, with 11 bases between them. The CDR3 is made up of 12 amino acids. Looked up from germline, CDR1 is GTSNPN and CDR2 is SVGIG (reference sequence). The CDR3 sequence is CAWKEGTYEQYF. DNA of the CDR3: TGTGCCTGGAAGGAGGGGACGTACGAGCAGTACTTC.

The V and J genes are TRBV5-4 and TRBJ2-3, with 7 bases matching TRBD2. CDR3 length equals 13 residues. The V segment lost 6 bases and the J segment 3 bases; nucleotides outside the gene matches: 4. Germline values: CDR1 SGHNT, CDR2 YYREEE (reference sequence). The CDR3 loop reads CASNYGGTDTQYF. DNA for the CDR3: TGTGCCAGCAACTACGGGGGGACAGATACGCAGTATTTT. The full variable domain, with the rest looked up from reference TRBV5-4 and TRBJ2-3, is ETGVTQSPTHLIKTRGQQVTLRCSSQSGHNTVSWYQQALGQGPQFIFQYYREEENGRGNFPPRFSGLQFPNYSSELNVNALELDDSALYLCASNYGGTDTQYFGPGTRLTVL.

The chain employs TRBV18 and TRBJ2-3; D call uncertain. Between the trimmed V and J ends, which lost 6 bases and 1 base, there was a span of 14 bases. The CDR3 extends over 15 amino acids. The germline CDR1 and CDR2 sequences are KGHSH and LQKENI. For the CDR3, the DNA is TGTGCCAGCTCGGAACAACCCTCCCGCACAGATACGCAGTATTTT. Translated, it gives CASSEQPSRTDTQYF.

The chain couples TRBV2 to TRBJ2-7, with 8 bases identical to TRBD2. V trimming: 6 bases; J trimming: 5 bases; junction bases outside the gene matches: 9. This CDR3 has 14 amino acids. Germline CDR1 is SNHLY and CDR2 is FYNNEI. DNA for the CDR3: TGTGCCAGCAGACGGGAGGGCCTTGGCGACGAGCAGTACTTC. Amino acids: CASRREGLGDEQYF.

This clone was seen a handful of times. This chain links TRBV7-6 with TRBJ1-1; no definite D call. From germline, CDR1 is SGHVS and CDR2 FNYEAQ. The ends were cut back, 4 bases at V and 1 base at J, with 7 bases in the middle. The CDR3 contains 13 residues. The CDR3 DNA reads as TGTGCCAGCAGCTCCAACAGGAACACTGAAGCTTTCTTT. Translated, it gives CASSSNRNTEAFF.

V is TRBV6-5 and J is TRBJ2-4; 14 nucleotides match TRBD2. The ends lost 6 bases at V and 9 bases at J; junction bases unmatched: 4. The germline V gene has CDR1 MNHEY and CDR2 SVGAGI. The CDR3 is 14 residues long. CDR3 sequence (DNA): TGTGCCAGCAGACCCGGGACTAGCGGGGGCATTCAGTACTTC. As protein: CASRPGTSGGIQYF.

This chain connects TRBV4-3 to TRBJ2-5, with a weak D call TRBD2 (5 bases). Trimming pared 1 base from V and 4 bases from J, leaving 7 bases between. The germline V gene encodes CDR1 LGHNA and CDR2 YSLEER. The CDR3 is 13 amino acids. The CDR3 reads CASSQGGAETQYF. The CDR3 bases are TGCGCCAGCAGCCAAGGGGGAGCAGAGACCCAGTACTTC.

This chain links TRBV7-8 with TRBJ1-2, with D hard to call. Germline CDR1 and CDR2: SGHVS and FQNEAQ. The CDR3 is 14 residues long. V gave up 1 base and J gave up 2 bases, with 8 bases separating them. In DNA form, the CDR3 reads TGTGCCAGCAGCTTAGGGCAGACGAACTATGGCTACACCTTC. As protein: CASSLGQTNYGYTF.

J is TRBJ2-5 and V is TRBV6-4; D might be TRBD1 (6 bases). The V end lost 7 bases, the J end lost 4 bases, and 19 bases lay between the germline ends. The CDR3 is 15 residues long. Germline-derived CDR1 and CDR2 are MRHNA and SNTAGT. The CDR3 here is CASTEPGTMRETQYF. The CDR3 bases are TGTGCCAGCACCGAACCGGGGACAATGAGAGAGACCCAGTACTTC.

This clone was detected only once. This rearrangement joins TRBV18 to TRBJ1-5; 7 positions agree with TRBD1. V dropped 8 bases and J dropped 6; count of bases not matched to a gene: 7. CDR3 length equals 13 residues. CDR1 and CDR2 from the germline V gene are KGHSH and LQKENI. DNA of the CDR3: TGTGCCAGCGCCGACAGGGTAGGTCAGCCCCAGCATTTT. This codes for CASADRVGQPQHF.

CDR3 amino acids: CASKGGNSYEQYF. In DNA, the CDR3 is TGTGCCAGCAAGGGAGGGAACTCCTACGAGCAGTACTTC. V and J are TRBV7-9 and TRBJ2-7; 7 bases line up with TRBD2. CDR1 SEHNR and CDR2 FQNEAQ come from the germline V gene (reference sequence). Trimming removed 7 bases from V and 0 bases from J; junction bases left unmatched: 3. There are 13 residues in the CDR3.

In its sample, this clone was seen once. The chain has TRBV27 and TRBJ1-4; 7 nucleotides match TRBD1. The CDR3 contains 15 residues. V shed 3 bases and J 11 bases; nucleotides not matched to a gene: 12. Germline values: CDR1 MNHEY, CDR2 SMNVEV (reference sequence). As DNA, the CDR3 is TGTGCCAGCAGTTTTAGGGGGCCGCGGGTAGACAAACTGTTTTTT. Amino acid sequence: CASSFRGPRVDKLFF.

V gene TRBV7-6 combines with J gene TRBJ2-5; 9 nucleotides align to TRBD2. The CDR3 is 15 amino acids. CDR1 is SGHVS and CDR2 is FNYEAQ in the germline V gene. The V and J ends lost 1 base and 5 bases, in that order; junction bases with no gene match: 5. In DNA form, the CDR3 reads TGTGCCAGCAGCTTAGTCTGGCGGGGGGGGGAGACCCAGTACTTC. It translates to CASSLVWRGGETQYF.

The rearrangement uses TRBV28 and TRBJ2-3; D gene uncertain. Germline V gene data show CDR1 as MDHEN and CDR2 as SYDVKM. Trimming took off 3 bases at V and 6 bases at J, with 37 bases between the two ends. The CDR3 covers 22 residues. Written as DNA, the CDR3 is TGTGCCAGCAGTTTTGGGCGAAACCCCAACCCCTGGGCCGGCCCTTCGTGGGATACGCAGTATTTT. It yields the protein CASSFGRNPNPWAGPSWDTQYF.

This sequence joins TRBV19 and TRBJ2-7, with D possibly being TRBD1 (6 bases). The V end was cut by 5 bases, the J end by 3 bases, with 14 bases between. CDR1 and CDR2 (germline): LNHDA, SQIVND (reference sequence). CDR3 length: 14 amino acids. The CDR3 sequence: CASSSLGQFYEQYF. CDR3 DNA: TGTGCCAGTAGTTCGCTGGGACAATTCTACGAGCAGTACTTC.

About this clone: A far larger clone is off by one base, so a read error is likely. The rearrangement uses TRBV18 and TRBJ2-7, with D unresolved. V was trimmed by 1 base and J by 9 bases, leaving 16 bases between them. CDR1 and CDR2 (germline): KGHSH, LQKENI. The length of the CDR3 is 14 residues. This chain's CDR3 is CASSPLGSSHGQYF. CDR3 in DNA: TGTGCCAGCTCACCACTTGGTTCTTCCCACGGGCAGTACTTC.

The genes are TRBV18 and TRBJ1-2, with D perhaps matching TRBD1 (5 bases). The V gene's germline CDR1 is KGHSH and CDR2 LQKENI. V was cut by 3 bases and J by 2 bases, with 13 bases left in between. The CDR3 runs to 15 residues. The CDR3 sequence is CASSPSGALNYGYTF. For the CDR3, the DNA is TGTGCCAGCTCACCTAGTGGGGCGTTGAACTATGGCTACACCTTC.

The V call is TRBV6-6, the J call TRBJ2-7; 14 positions match TRBD2. The CDR3 has 15 amino acids. CDR1 and CDR2 (germline): MNHNY, SVGAGI (reference sequence). V lost 5 bases and J lost 6; bases outside the gene matches: 6. CDR3 residues: CASSKTSGRVVEQYF. The CDR3, as DNA: TGTGCCAGCAGTAAGACTAGCGGGAGGGTGGTCGAGCAGTACTTC.